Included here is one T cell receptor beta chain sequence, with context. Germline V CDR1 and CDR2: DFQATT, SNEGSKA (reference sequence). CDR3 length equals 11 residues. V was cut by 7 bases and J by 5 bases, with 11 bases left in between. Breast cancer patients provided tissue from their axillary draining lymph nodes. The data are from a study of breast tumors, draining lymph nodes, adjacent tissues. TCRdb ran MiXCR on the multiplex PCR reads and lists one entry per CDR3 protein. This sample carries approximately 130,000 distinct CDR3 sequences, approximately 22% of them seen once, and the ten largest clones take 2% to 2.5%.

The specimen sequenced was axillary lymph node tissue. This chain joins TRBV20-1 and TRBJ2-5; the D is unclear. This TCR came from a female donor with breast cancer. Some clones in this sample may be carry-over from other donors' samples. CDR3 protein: CSGLMKETQYF. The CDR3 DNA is TGCAGTGGATTGATGAAGGAGACCCAGTACTTC.